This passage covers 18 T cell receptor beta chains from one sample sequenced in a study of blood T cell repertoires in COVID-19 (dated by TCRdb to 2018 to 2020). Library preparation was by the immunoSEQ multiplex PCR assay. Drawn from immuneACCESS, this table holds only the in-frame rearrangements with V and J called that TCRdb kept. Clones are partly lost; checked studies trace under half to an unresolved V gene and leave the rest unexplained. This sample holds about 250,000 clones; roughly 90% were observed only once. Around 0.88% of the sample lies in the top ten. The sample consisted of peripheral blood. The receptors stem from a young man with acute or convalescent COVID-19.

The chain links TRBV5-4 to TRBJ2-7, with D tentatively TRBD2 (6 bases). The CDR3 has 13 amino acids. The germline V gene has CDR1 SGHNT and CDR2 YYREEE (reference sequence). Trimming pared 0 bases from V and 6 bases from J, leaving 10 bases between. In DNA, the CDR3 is TGTGCCAGCAGCTTGGAGGCTAGCGCCGAGCAGTACTTC. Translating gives CASSLEASAEQYF. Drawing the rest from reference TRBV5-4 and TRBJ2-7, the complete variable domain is ETGVTQSPTHLIKTRGQQVTLRCSSQSGHNTVSWYQQALGQGPQFIFQYYREEENGRGNFPPRFSGLQFPNYSSELNVNALELDDSALYLCASSLEASAEQYFGPGTRLTVT.

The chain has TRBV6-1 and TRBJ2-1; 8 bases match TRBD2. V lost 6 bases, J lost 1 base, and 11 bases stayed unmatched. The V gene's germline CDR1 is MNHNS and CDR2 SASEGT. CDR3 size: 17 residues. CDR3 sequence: CASRERSGGWSYNEQFF. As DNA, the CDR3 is TGTGCCAGCAGGGAAAGGAGCGGGGGTTGGTCCTACAATGAGCAGTTCTTC.

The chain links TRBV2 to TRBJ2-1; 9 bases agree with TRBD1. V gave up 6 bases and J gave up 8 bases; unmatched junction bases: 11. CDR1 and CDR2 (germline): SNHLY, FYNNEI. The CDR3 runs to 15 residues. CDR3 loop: CASSQTGQGMDEQFF. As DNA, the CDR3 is TGTGCCAGCAGCCAAACGGGACAGGGTATGGATGAGCAGTTCTTC.

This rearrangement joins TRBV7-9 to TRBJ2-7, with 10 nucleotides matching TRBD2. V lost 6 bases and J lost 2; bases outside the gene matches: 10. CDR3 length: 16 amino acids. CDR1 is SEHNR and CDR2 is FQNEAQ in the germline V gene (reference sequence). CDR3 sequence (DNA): TGTGCCAGCAGGCCTCTACCTAGCGGGAGTACCTACGAGCAGTACTTC. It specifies CASRPLPSGSTYEQYF.

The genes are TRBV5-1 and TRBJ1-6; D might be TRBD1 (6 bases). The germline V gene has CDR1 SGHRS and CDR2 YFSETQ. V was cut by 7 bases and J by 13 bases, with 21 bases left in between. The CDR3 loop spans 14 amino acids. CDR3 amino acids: CASLSRGPPSPLHF. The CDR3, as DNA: TGCGCCAGCCTATCCAGGGGCCCTCCTTCTCCCCTCCACTTT.

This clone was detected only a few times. The CDR3 bases are TGTGCCTGGAGTGTACAGTTGAGCGGGAGGGCAAACATTCAGTACTTC. Amino acids: CAWSVQLSGRANIQYF. The rearrangement uses TRBV30 and TRBJ2-4; TRBD2 agrees at 10 bases. CDR3 size: 16 residues. Trimming removed 0 bases from V and 6 bases from J; junction bases left unmatched: 8. Germline values: CDR1 GTSNPN, CDR2 SVGIG (reference sequence).

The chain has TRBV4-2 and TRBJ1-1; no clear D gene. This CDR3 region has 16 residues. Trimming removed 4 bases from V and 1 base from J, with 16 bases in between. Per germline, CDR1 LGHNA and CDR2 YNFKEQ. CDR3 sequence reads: CASSPNHRNPNTEAFF. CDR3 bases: TGTGCCAGCAGCCCTAACCATAGAAATCCGAACACTGAAGCTTTCTTT.

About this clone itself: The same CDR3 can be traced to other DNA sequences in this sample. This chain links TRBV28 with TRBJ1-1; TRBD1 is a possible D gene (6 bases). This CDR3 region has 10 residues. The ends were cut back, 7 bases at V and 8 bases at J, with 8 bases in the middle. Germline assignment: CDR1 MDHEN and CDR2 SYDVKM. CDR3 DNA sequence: TGTGCCAGCACCGGGACAGAAGCTTTCTTT. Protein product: CASTGTEAFF.

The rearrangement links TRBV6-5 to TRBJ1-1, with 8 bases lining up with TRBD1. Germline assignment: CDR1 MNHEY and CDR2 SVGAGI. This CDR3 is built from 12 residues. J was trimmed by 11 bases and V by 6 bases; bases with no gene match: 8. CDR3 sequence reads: CASSTDRVQAFF. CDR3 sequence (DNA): TGTGCCAGCAGCACGGACAGGGTACAGGCTTTCTTT.

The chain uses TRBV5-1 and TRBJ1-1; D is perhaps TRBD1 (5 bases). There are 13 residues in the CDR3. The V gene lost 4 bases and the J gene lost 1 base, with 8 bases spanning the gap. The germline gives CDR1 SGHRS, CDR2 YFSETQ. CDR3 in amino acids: CASSRQPNTEAFF. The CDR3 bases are TGCGCCAGCAGCCGACAGCCGAACACTGAAGCTTTCTTT. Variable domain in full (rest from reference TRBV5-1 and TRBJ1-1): KAGVTQTPRYLIKTRGQQVTLSCSPISGHRSVSWYQQTPGQGLQFLFEYFSETQRNKGNFPGRFSGRQFSNSRSEMNVSTLELGDSALYLCASSRQPNTEAFFGQGTRLTVV.

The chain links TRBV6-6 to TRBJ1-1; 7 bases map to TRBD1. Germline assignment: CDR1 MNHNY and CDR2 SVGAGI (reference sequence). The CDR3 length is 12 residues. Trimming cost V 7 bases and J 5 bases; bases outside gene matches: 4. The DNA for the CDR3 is TGTGCCAGCACCGACAGGGTGACTGAAGCTTTCTTT. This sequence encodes CASTDRVTEAFF.

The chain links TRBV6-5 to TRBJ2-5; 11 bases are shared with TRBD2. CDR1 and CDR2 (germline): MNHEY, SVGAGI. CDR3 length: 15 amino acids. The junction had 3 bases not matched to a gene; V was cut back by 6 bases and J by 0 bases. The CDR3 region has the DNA TGTGCCAGCAGGGGACTAGCGGCTTACCAAGAGACCCAGTACTTC. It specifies CASRGLAAYQETQYF.

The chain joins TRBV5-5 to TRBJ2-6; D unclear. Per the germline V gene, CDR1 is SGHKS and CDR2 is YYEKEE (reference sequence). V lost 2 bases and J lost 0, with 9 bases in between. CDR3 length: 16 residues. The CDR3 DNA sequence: TGTGCCAGCAGCTTTCCGAGATCCTCTGGGGCCAACGTCCTGACTTTC. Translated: CASSFPRSSGANVLTF.

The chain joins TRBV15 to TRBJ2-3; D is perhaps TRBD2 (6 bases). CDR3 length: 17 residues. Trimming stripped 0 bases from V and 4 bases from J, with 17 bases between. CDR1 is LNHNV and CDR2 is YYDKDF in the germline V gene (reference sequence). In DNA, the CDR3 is TGTGCCACCAGCAGAGATCTAGGAGGGATAATCGCAGATACGCAGTATTTT. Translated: CATSRDLGGIIADTQYF.

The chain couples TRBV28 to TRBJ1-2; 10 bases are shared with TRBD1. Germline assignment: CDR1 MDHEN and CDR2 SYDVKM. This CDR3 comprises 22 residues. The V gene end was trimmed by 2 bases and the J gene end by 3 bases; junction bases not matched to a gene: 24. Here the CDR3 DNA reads TGTGCCAGCAGTTTAGGGGGTGTGAGGAGTACGAGGGACAGGGGAATCGACTATGGCTACACCTTC. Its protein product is CASSLGGVRSTRDRGIDYGYTF.

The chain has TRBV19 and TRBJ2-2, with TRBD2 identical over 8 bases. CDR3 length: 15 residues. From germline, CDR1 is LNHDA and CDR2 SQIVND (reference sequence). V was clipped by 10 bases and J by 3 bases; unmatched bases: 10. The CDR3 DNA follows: TGTGCCACCGCCGAGCGGGGGTCGCACACCGGGGAGCTGTTTTTT. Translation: CATAERGSHTGELFF.

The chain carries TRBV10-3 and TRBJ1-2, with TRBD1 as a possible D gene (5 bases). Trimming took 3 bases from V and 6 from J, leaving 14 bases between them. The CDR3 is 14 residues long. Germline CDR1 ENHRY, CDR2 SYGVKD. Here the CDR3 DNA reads TGTGCCATCAGTGACGGGGGAGGGCCTAATGGCTACACCTTC. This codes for CAISDGGGPNGYTF.

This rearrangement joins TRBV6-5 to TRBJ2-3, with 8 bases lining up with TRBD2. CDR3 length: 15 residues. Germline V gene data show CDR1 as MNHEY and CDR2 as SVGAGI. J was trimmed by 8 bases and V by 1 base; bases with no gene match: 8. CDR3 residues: CASSYLGLGRGTQYF. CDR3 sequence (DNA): TGTGCCAGCAGTTACTTGGGACTAGGGCGAGGTACGCAGTATTTT.